Described below is a single T cell receptor beta chain sequence and its context. The antigen is unknown. The data were taken from a study of T cells in Graves' hyperthyroidism and ophthalmopathy. There were TCR beta CDR3 regions amplified from RNA transcripts. Carried out on the TCR CDR3, a first-round RT-PCR used the HTBI primer set. MiXCR was run by TCRdb on the multiplex PCR reads, yielding one entry per CDR3 protein. Of about 580,000 distinct CDR3 sequences in the sample, 40% to 55% were seen once. Study results and limitations: Within blood appeared most thyroid clonotypes that had expanded above 0.001.

The germline CDR1 and CDR2 sequences are SGDLS and YYNGEE. The CDR3 has 18 amino acids. The V and J ends lost 0 bases and 6 bases respectively, with 21 bases between them. Newly diagnosed patients aged 18 to 65 had hyperthyroidism of under 2 months' duration. This clonotype originated in a woman aged 18-35 years with Graves' hyperthyroidism. This chain joins TRBV9 and TRBJ2-2; D possibly corresponds to TRBD2 (6 bases). Sequenced material: peripheral blood or thyroid tissue (not recorded which). CDR3 residues: CASSVARRVSSGAGELFF. The CDR3 nucleotides read TGTGCCAGCAGCGTAGCTAGACGGGTCTCTTCGGGGGCCGGGGAGCTGTTTTTT.